Below are 9 T cell receptor beta chains sequenced from a single sample in a study of CXCR4 blockade with PD-1 therapy in pancreatic cancer. Clones were sequenced by immunoSEQ multiplex PCR, and TCRdb holds only the in-frame ones, with some missing. The data contain around 2,000 clones, less than 65% of them seen just once; the ten biggest clones take up approximately 32%. The material sequenced was tumor tissue. The receptors stem from a human donor with pancreatic ductal adenocarcinoma.

This chain uses TRBV18 with TRBJ1-1; D might be TRBD1 (5 bases). V lost 3 bases to trimming and J lost 0 bases, with 32 bases between them. This CDR3 spans 22 amino acids. Germline CDR1 and CDR2: KGHSH and LQKENI. The CDR3 region is CASSPFGGEEPFPRNLNTEAFF. Here the CDR3 DNA reads TGTGCCAGCTCACCTTTTGGAGGGGAGGAGCCCTTCCCCCGGAACCTGAACACTGAAGCTTTCTTT.

The chain recombines TRBV19 with TRBJ1-2; D gene unclear. In germline, CDR1 is LNHDA, CDR2 SQIVND (reference sequence). The CDR3 is 16 amino acids. V was pared by 8 bases and J by 2 bases, with 21 bases between. CDR3 region: CASRGEVGGLNYGYTF. The CDR3 DNA sequence: TGTGCCAGTCGGGGAGAAGTGGGAGGGCTGAACTATGGCTACACCTTC. The full variable domain, rest sourced from reference TRBV19 and TRBJ1-2, is DGGITQSPKYLFRKEGQNVTLSCEQNLNHDAMYWYRQDPGQGLRLIYYSQIVNDFQKGDIAEGYSVSREKKESFPLTVTSAQKNPTAFYLCASRGEVGGLNYGYTFGSGTRLTVV.

Sample share makes this clone medium-sized. The genes are TRBV10-3 and TRBJ2-7; 7 bases line up with TRBD2. Germline lookup yields CDR1 ENHRY and CDR2 SYGVKD. Trimming cost V 10 bases and J 3 bases; bases outside gene matches: 6. This CDR3 is built from 12 residues. CDR3 in amino acids: CASQGGFYEQYF. The CDR3 DNA is TGTGCCAGCCAGGGAGGGTTCTACGAGCAGTACTTC.

This clone was counted between two and nine times. The chain recombines TRBV12-5 with TRBJ2-3, with TRBD1 matching 7 bases. Germline CDR1 and CDR2: LGHNT and FRNRAP. This CDR3 is 16 amino acids long. CDR3 sequence reads: CASTGDRGGSTDTQYF. In nucleotides, the CDR3 is TGTGCCAGCACCGGGGACAGAGGGGGTAGCACAGATACGCAGTATTTT.

As concerns this clone: One end of the junction is discordant with germline, which a read error may explain. This chain links TRBV18 with TRBJ2-5; 11 nucleotides match TRBD2. Germline CDR1 KGHSH, CDR2 LQKENI. This CDR3 region has 15 residues. CDR3 sequence: CANSPASGGQETQYF. The CDR3 nucleotides read TGTGCCAACTCACCGGCTAGCGGGGGGCAAGAGACCCAGTACTTC.

The chain couples TRBV19 to TRBJ1-1; D is uncertain. V shed 7 bases and J shed 5 bases, with 14 bases lying between them. The germline CDR1 and CDR2 sequences are LNHDA and SQIVND (reference sequence). The CDR3 is made up of 13 amino acids. CDR3 nucleotides: TGTGCCAGTAATCGAATTGGGGAGACTGAAGCTTTCTTT. Translation gives CASNRIGETEAFF.

The V and J genes are TRBV19 and TRBJ1-6; 7 nucleotides line up with TRBD1. This CDR3 spans 15 amino acids. From germline, CDR1 is LNHDA and CDR2 SQIVND (reference sequence). V was pared by 5 bases and J by 10 bases, with 11 bases of the junction left unmatched. The CDR3 DNA reads TGTGCCAGTAGTTCCCAGACAGGGTCGGGATCACCCCTCCACTTT. Protein: CASSSQTGSGSPLHF.

V and J are TRBV25-1 and TRBJ1-2, with D possibly matching TRBD1 (5 bases). Germline V gene sequence: CDR1 MGHDK, CDR2 SYGVNS. This CDR3 is built from 15 residues. Trimming removed 1 base from V and 8 bases from J, with 17 bases in between. The CDR3 coding sequence is TGTGCCAGCAGTGAATCCACAGGTGCCGGAGGGGGCTACACCTTC. Translation gives CASSESTGAGGGYTF.

This chain links TRBV2 with TRBJ1-1; a possible D gene is TRBD1 (5 bases). CDR1 is SNHLY, CDR2 FYNNEI, per germline. Deletions cut 8 bases from V and 5 bases from J, with 12 bases between. CDR3 length: 12 residues. As DNA, the CDR3 is TGTGCCAGCGAGGAGGGGAGTACTGAAGCTTTCTTT. It translates to CASEEGSTEAFF. Drawing the rest from reference TRBV2 and TRBJ1-1, the complete variable domain is EPEVTQTPSHQVTQMGQEVILRCVPISNHLYFYWYRQILGQKVEFLVSFYNNEISEKSEIFDDQFSVERPDGSNFTLKIRSTKLEDSAMYFCASEEGSTEAFFGQGTRLTVV.